This T cell receptor (beta chain) originates from a study of blood T cell repertoires in COVID-19. Turning to the study itself: T cells, B-cell-depleted T cells, or PBMCs provided the cDNA or gDNA that served as material.

Original methodology: Estimated nucleated cell counts came from reference gene primer amplification. Clones were sequenced by immunoSEQ multiplex PCR, and TCRdb holds only the in-frame ones, with some missing. D and trimming come from the DNA, and the V and J calls and clone size come from that table. The data contain around 97,000 clones, 70% to 90% of them singletons. Germline loops: CDR1 SGHNT, CDR2 YYREEE (reference sequence). CDR3 length: 15 residues. V trimming: 4 bases; J trimming: 7 bases; junction bases outside the gene matches: 8. The V and J genes are TRBV5-4 and TRBJ2-1; 10 bases line up with TRBD1. The receptor comes from a human donor in a cohort sampled during active COVID-19. Sample: peripheral blood. The CDR3 region has the DNA TGTGCCAGCAGCGTATACCGGGACAGGGGAAATGAGCAGTTCTTC. It specifies CASSVYRDRGNEQFF. Drawing the rest from reference TRBV5-4 and TRBJ2-1, the complete variable domain is ETGVTQSPTHLIKTRGQQVTLRCSSQSGHNTVSWYQQALGQGPQFIFQYYREEENGRGNFPPRFSGLQFPNYSSELNVNALELDDSALYLCASSVYRDRGNEQFFGPGTRLTVL.